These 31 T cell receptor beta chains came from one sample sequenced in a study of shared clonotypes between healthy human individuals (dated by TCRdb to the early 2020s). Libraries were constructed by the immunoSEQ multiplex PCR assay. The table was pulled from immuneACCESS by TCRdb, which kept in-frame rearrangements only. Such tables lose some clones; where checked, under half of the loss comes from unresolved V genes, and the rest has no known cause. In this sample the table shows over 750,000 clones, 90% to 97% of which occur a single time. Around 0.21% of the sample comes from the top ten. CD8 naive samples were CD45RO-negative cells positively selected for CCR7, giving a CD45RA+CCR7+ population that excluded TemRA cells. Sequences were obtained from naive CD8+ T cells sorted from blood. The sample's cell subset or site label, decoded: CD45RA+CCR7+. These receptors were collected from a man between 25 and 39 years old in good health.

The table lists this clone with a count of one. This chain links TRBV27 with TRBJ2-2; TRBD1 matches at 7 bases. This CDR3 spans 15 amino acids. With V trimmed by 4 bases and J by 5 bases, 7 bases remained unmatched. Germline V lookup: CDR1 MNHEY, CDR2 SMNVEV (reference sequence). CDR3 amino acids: CASSSWGQWTGELFF. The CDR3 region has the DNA TGTGCCAGCAGTTCGTGGGGACAGTGGACCGGGGAGCTGTTTTTT.

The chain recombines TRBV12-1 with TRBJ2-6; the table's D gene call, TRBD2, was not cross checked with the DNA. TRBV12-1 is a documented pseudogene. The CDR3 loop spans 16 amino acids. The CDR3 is CASSRRAESGANVLTF. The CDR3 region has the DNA TGTGCCAGCAGCCGAAGAGCGGAGTCTGGGGCCAACGTCCTGACTTTC.

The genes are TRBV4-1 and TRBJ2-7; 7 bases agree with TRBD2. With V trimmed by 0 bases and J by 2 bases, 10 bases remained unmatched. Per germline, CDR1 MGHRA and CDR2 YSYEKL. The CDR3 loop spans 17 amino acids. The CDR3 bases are TGCGCCAGCAGCCAAGAAACGACGGCTAGCGGAGCCTACGAGCAGTACTTC. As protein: CASSQETTASGAYEQYF.

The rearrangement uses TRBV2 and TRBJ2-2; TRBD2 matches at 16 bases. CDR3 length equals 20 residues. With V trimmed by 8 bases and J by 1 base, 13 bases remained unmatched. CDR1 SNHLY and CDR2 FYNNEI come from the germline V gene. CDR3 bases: TGTGCCAGCTCCGAACCGACAGGGACTAGCGGGAGGGAGAACACCGGGGAGCTGTTTTTT. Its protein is CASSEPTGTSGRENTGELFF. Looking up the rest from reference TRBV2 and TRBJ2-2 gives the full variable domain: EPEVTQTPSHQVTQMGQEVILRCVPISNHLYFYWYRQILGQKVEFLVSFYNNEISEKSEIFDDQFSVERPDGSNFTLKIRSTKLEDSAMYFCASSEPTGTSGRENTGELFFGEGSRLTVL.

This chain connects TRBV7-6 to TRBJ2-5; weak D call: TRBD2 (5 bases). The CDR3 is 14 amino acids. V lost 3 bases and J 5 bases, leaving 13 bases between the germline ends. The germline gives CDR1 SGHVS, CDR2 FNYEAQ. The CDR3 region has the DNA TGTGCCAGCAGCTTCCTAGCAGAGGAGGAGACCCAGTACTTC. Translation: CASSFLAEEETQYF.

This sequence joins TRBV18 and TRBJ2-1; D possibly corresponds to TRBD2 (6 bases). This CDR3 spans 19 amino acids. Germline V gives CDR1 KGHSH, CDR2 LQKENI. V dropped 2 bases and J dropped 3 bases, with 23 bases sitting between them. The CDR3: CASSPSAGKPRLNYNEQFF. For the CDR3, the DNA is TGTGCCAGCTCACCATCGGCGGGAAAGCCCAGACTCAACTACAATGAGCAGTTCTTC.

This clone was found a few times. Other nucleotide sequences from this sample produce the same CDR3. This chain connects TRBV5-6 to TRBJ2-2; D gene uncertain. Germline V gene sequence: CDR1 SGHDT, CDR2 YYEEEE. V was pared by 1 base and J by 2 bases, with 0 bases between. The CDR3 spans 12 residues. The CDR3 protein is CASSLNTGELFF. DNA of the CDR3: TGTGCCAGCAGCTTGAACACCGGGGAGCTGTTTTTT.

The CDR3 loop reads CASSQKGGRPNEKLFF. The CDR3 DNA is TGCGCCAGCAGCCAAAAGGGGGGAAGGCCTAATGAAAAACTGTTTTTT. This rearrangement joins TRBV4-1 to TRBJ1-4; possible D gene TRBD1, 6 bases. The V end was cut by 2 bases, the J end by 3 bases, with 13 bases between. The CDR3 has 16 residues. Germline loops: CDR1 MGHRA, CDR2 YSYEKL.

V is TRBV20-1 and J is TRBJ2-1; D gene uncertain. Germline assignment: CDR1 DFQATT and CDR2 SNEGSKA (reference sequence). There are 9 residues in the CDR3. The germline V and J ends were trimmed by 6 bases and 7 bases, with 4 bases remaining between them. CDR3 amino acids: CSAENEQFF. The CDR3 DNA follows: TGCAGTGCCGAGAATGAGCAGTTCTTC.

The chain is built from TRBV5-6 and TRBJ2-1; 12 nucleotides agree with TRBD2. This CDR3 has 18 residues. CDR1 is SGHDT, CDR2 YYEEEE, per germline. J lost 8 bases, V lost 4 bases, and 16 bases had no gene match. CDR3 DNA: TGTGCCAGCAGCCGGTACTTATATCTAGCGGGAGGGCTCGATGAGCAGTTCTTC. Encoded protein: CASSRYLYLAGGLDEQFF.

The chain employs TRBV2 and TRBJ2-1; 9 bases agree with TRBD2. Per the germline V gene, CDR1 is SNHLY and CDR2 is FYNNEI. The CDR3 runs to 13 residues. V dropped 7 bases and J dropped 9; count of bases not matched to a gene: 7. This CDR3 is CASIKREDGEQFF. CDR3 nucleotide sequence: TGTGCCAGCATAAAGCGGGAGGACGGTGAGCAGTTCTTC.

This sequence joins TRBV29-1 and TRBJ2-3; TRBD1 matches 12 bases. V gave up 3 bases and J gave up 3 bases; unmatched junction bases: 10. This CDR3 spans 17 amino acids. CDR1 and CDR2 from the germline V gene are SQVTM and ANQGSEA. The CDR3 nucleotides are TGCAGCGTTGAGGGCGGGACAGGGGGCGATCGAACAGATACGCAGTATTTT. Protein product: CSVEGGTGGDRTDTQYF.

The CDR3 nucleotides read TGTGCCAGCACCACTCGAAGGGAGGACATTTTCGAAACTAATGAAAAACTGTTTTTT. It codes for CASTTRREDIFETNEKLFF. The gene calls are TRBV28 and TRBJ1-4, with D tentatively TRBD1 (5 bases). The V end was cut by 7 bases, the J end by 1 base, with 25 bases between. The CDR3 covers 19 residues. The germline V gene has CDR1 MDHEN and CDR2 SYDVKM. The full variable domain, its missing parts supplied by reference TRBV28 and TRBJ1-4, is DVKVTQSSRYLVKRTGEKVFLECVQDMDHENMFWYRQDPGLGLRLIYFSYDVKMKEKGDIPEGYSVSREKKERFSLILESASTNQTSMYLCASTTRREDIFETNEKLFFGSGTQLSVL.

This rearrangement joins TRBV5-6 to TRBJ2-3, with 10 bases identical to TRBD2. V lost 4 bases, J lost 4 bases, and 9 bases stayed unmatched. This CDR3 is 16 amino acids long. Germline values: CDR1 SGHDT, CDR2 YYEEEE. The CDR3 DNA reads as TGTGCCAGCAGCCGTCCTAGCGGGAGTGTCGCAGATACGCAGTATTTT. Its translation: CASSRPSGSVADTQYF.

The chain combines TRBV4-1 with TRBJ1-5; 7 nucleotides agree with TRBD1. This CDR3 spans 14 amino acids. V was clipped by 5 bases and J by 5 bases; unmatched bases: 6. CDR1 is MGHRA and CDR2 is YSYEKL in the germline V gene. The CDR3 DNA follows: TGCGCCAGCAGCGATGGGACAGATTATCAGCCCCAGCATTTT. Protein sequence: CASSDGTDYQPQHF.

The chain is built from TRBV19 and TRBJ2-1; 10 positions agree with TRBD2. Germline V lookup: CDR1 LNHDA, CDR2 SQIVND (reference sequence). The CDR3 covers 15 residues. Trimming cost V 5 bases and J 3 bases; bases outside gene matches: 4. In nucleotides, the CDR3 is TGTGCCAGTAGTTCGCGGACTAGCGGCTACAATGAGCAGTTCTTC. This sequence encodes CASSSRTSGYNEQFF.

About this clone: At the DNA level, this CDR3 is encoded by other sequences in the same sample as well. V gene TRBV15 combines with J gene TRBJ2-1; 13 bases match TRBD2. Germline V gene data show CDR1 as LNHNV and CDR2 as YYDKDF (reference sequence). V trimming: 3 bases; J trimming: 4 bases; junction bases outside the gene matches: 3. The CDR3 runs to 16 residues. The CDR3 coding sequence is TGTGCCACCAGCAGGGGGACTAGCGGGATATACAATGAGCAGTTCTTC. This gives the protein CATSRGTSGIYNEQFF.

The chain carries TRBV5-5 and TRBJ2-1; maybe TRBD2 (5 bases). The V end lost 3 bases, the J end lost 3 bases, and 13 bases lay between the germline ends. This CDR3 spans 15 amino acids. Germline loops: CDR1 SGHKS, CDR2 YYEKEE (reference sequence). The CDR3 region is CASSSRGLYYNEQFF. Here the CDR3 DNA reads TGTGCCAGCAGCTCCCGAGGGTTATACTACAATGAGCAGTTCTTC.

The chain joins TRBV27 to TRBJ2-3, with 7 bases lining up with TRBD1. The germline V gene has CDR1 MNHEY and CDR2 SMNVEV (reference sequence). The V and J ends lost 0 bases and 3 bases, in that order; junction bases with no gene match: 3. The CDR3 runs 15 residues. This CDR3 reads CASSLSGRGTDTQYF. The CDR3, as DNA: TGTGCCAGCAGTTTATCGGGCAGGGGGACAGATACGCAGTATTTT.

The CDR3 reads CSVDSLAGGLGEQYF. As DNA, the CDR3 is TGCAGCGTTGATTCGCTAGCGGGAGGGTTGGGGGAGCAGTACTTC. V is TRBV29-1 and J is TRBJ2-7; 12 bases align to TRBD2. The CDR3 is 15 amino acids. In germline, CDR1 is SQVTM, CDR2 ANQGSEA. The V and J ends lost 3 bases and 7 bases, in that order; junction bases with no gene match: 10.

The CDR3 DNA reads as TGTGCCAGTAGTATAGGGGACTGGCCTGACAATGAGCAGTTCTTC. Translated, it gives CASSIGDWPDNEQFF. This chain connects TRBV19 to TRBJ2-1; D is possibly TRBD2 (6 bases). Germline CDR1 is LNHDA and CDR2 is SQIVND (reference sequence). This CDR3 region has 15 residues. V lost 1 base and J lost 5, with 12 bases in between.

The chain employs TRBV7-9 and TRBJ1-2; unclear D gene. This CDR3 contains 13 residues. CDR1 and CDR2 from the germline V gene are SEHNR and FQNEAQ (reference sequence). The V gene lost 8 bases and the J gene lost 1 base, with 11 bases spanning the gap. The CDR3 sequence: CASGRTVNYGYTF. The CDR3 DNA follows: TGTGCCAGCGGCAGGACTGTTAACTATGGCTACACCTTC. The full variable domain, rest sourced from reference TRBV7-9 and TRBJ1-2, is DTGVSQNPRHKITKRGQNVTFRCDPISEHNRLYWYRQTLGQGPEFLTYFQNEAQLEKSRLLSDRFSAERPKGSFSTLEIQRTEQGDSAMYLCASGRTVNYGYTFGSGTRLTVV.

The CDR3 DNA is TGTGCCAGCAGTTTTGGTATAGCGGGACCCCAGGTCCCTATCTCCTACGAGCAGTACTTC. Its protein is CASSFGIAGPQVPISYEQYF. The chain carries TRBV28 and TRBJ2-7; 8 nucleotides align to TRBD2. The CDR3 runs 20 residues. With 3 bases clipped from V and 0 bases from J, the junction kept 19 bases outside the gene matches. Germline loops: CDR1 MDHEN, CDR2 SYDVKM.

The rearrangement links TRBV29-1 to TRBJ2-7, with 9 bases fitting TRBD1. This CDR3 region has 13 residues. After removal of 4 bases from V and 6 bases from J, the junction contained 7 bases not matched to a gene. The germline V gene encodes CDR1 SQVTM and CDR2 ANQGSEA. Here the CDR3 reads CSVVGTGTSEQYF. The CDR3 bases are TGCAGCGTTGTAGGGACAGGGACATCCGAGCAGTACTTC.

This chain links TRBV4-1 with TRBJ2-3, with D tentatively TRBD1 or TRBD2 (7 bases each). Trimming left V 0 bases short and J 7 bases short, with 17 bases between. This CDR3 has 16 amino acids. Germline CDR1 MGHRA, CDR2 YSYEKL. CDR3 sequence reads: CASSQDPGRGGNTQYF. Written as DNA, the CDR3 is TGCGCCAGCAGCCAAGATCCGGGCAGGGGGGGAAATACGCAGTATTTT.

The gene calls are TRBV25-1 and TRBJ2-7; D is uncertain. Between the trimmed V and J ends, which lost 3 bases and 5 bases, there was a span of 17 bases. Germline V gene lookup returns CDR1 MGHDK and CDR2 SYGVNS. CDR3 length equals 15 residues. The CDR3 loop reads CASSDIHTLGDEQYF. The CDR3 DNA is TGTGCCAGCAGTGACATACACACTTTAGGCGACGAGCAGTACTTC.

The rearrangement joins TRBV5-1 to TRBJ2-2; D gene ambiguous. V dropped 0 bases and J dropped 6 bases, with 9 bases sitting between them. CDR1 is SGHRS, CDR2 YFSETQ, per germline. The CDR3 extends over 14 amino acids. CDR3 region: CASSLEWDPGELFF. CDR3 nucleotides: TGCGCCAGCAGCTTGGAATGGGATCCCGGGGAGCTGTTTTTT.

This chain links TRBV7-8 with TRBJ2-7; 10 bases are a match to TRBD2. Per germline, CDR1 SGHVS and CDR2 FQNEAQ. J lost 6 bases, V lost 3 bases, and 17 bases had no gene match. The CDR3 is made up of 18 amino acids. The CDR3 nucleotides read TGTGCCAGCAGCTTGACCCGAACCGGGACTAGCGAGGAGCTCGAGCAGTACTTC. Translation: CASSLTRTGTSEELEQYF.

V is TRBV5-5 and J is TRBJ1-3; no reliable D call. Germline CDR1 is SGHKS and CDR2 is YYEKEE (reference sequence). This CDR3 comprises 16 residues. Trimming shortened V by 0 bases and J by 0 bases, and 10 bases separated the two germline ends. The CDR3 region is CASSLATGFSGNTIYF. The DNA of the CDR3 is TGTGCCAGCAGCTTGGCCACGGGATTCTCTGGAAACACCATATATTTT.

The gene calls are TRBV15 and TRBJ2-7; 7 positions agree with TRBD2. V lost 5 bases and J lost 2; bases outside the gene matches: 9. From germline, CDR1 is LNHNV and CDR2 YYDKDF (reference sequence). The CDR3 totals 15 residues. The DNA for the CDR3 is TGTGCCACCAGCTCCCCCGGGGGGATACCCTACGAGCAGTACTTC. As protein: CATSSPGGIPYEQYF. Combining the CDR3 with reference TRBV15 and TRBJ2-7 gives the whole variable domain DAMVIQNPRYQVTQFGKPVTLSCSQTLNHNVMYWYQQKSSQAPKLLFHYYDKDFNNEADTPDNFQSRRPNTSFCFLDIRSPGLGDTAMYLCATSSPGGIPYEQYFGPGTRLTVT.

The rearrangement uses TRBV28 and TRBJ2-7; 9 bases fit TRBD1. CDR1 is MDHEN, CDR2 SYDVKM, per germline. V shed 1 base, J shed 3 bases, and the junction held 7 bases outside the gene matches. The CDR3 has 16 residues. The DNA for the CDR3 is TGTGCCAGCAGTTTATCCTTGGACAGGGGTGACTACGAGCAGTACTTC. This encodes CASSLSLDRGDYEQYF.